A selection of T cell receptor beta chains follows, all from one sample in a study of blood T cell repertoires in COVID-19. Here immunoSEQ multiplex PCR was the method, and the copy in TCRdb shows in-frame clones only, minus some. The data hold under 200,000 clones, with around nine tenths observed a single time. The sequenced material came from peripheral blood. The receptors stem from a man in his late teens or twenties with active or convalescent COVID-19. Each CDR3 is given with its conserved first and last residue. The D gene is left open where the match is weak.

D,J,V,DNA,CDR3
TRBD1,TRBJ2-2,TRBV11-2,TGTGCCAGCAGCCCAACCCCGGGACAGGGTATAGCCGGGGAGCTGTTTTTT,CASSPTPGQGIAGELFF
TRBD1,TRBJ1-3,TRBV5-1,TGCGCCAGCAGCTTGGCGGGACAGGGGGTATCTGGAAACACCATATATTTT,CASSLAGQGVSGNTIYF
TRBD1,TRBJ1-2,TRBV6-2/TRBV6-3,TGTGCCAGCAGTTACTCGAACGCAGGGGGAGGTTATGGCTACACCTTC,CASSYSNAGGGYGYTF
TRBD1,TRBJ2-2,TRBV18,TGTGCCAGCTCACCACAATATATAGGACAGGGGTTGCTCGCGAACACCGGGGAGCTGTTTTTT,CASSPQYIGQGLLANTGELFF
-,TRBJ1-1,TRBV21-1,-,CASSKPKWGQGAEAFF
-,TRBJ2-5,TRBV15,TGTGCCACCAGCCGAGAAAGGGACTTCCCAGAGACCCAGTACTTC,CATSRERDFPETQYF
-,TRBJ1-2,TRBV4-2,TGTGCCAGCAGCCAAGATCGCGTCCAGGTTCACTATGGCTACACCTTC,CASSQDRVQVHYGYTF
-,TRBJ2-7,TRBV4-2,TGTGCCAGCAGCCAAGAGGGCGGGGCTTACAGCTCCTACGAGCAGTACTTC,CASSQEGGAYSSYEQYF
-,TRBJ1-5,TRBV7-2,TGTGCCAGCAGCCCCAAAACTACATACCCAGGGGCGCAGCATTTT,CASSPKTTYPGAQHF
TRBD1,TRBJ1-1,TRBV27,TGTGCCAGCAGTTCTTTGGGGACAGGAGCTTTCGTCACTGAAGCTTTCTTT,CASSSLGTGAFVTEAFF
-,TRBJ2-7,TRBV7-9,TGTGCCAGCAGCTCACGCGACTATCCCTACGAGCAGTACTTC,CASSSRDYPYEQYF
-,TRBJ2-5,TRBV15,TGTGCCACCAGCAGAACCCTAGCTGGGGAGACCCAGTACTTC,CATSRTLAGETQYF
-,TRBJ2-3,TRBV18,TGTGCCAGCTCACCACGGCCAGATACGCAGTATTTT,CASSPRPDTQYF
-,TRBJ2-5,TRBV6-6,TGTGCCAGCAGTTATGGTCGTGGGGAGACACCGGAGACCCAGTACTTC,CASSYGRGETPETQYF
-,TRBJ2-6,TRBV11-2,TGTGCCAGCAGCCTAAGCTCTGGGGCCAACGTCCTGACTTTC,CASSLSSGANVLTF
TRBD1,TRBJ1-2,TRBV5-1,TGCGCCAGCAGTCCGGGCCCACAGGGGCAGAACTATGGCTACACCTTC,CASSPGPQGQNYGYTF
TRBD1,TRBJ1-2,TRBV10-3,TGTGCCATCCGCTCGGGACAGGGTTATGGCTACACCTTC,CAIRSGQGYGYTF
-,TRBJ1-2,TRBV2,TGTGCCAGCCCTGGGGGCAGAAGTGCTGTGGGCTACACCTTC,CASPGGRSAVGYTF
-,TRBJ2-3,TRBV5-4,TGTGCCAGCAGCTTGGTGGGAGCGGGCACAGATACGCAGTATTTT,CASSLVGAGTDTQYF